Sequencing of this T cell receptor beta chain was carried out in a study of tumor and adjacent non-tumor tissue in lung cancer. The wider study: Patients were aged roughly 30 to 76, about 10 men and 5 women, stage I to III.

Findings and limits, study-wide: Normal lung showed higher cumulative top 100 clone frequency than tumor. Compared with tumor, normal lung showed significantly lower TCR diversity.

No cell sorting was done before RNA was extracted from the tissue. A word on this clonotype: Its matching antigen is unknown. A read error is possible here, since a much larger clone lies one base away.

A modified ARM-PCR protocol with three rounds of nested PCR amplified TCRbeta. TCRdb re-called the multiplex PCR reads through MiXCR, storing one row per CDR3 protein. The sample records tens of thousands of distinct CDR3 sequences, approximately 68% being singletons. From germline, CDR1 is KGHDR and CDR2 SFDVKD. The CDR3 totals 11 residues. This chain links TRBV24-1 with TRBJ2-1; D remains unclear. Material for sequencing was lung tumor tissue. This receptor was obtained from a woman in her 70s with non-small cell lung cancer. The chain's CDR3 is CAISDFFEQFF. CDR3 DNA: TGTGCCATCAGTGATTTTTTTGAGCAGTTCTTC.